Included here is one T cell receptor (beta chain) sequence, with context. The data originate from a study of control samples from healthy donors and cancer patients. The data were produced by immunoSEQ multiplex PCR, yet TCRdb's version contains in-frame clones alone and is incomplete. Of roughly 170,000 clones listed, around 94% were seen once; the top ten hold 1.1% to 1.5%. V lost 3 bases, J lost 13 bases, and 13 bases lay in between. This CDR3 is built from 12 residues. Germline values: CDR1 SEHNR, CDR2 FQNEAQ (reference sequence). The TCR was taken from a woman aged 18 to 35 in good health. The rearrangement joins TRBV7-9 to TRBJ2-1; D ambiguous. Material: blood. The chain's CDR3 is CASSFEQYDQFF. CDR3 coding DNA: TGTGCCAGCAGCTTCGAGCAGTACGATCAGTTCTTC.